Below are 5 T cell receptor beta chains sequenced from a single sample in a study of T-cell memory formation after mild COVID-19. TCRdb re-called the 5' RACE reads with MiXCR, one entry per CDR3 protein. The repertoire holds under 200,000 distinct CDR3 sequences, roughly 28% seen once, with about 11% in the top ten. The sequenced sample consisted of PBMCs or a T cell subset sorted from them (not recorded which). The receptor source for this set is an adult woman who had mild COVID-19 (a few samples of this study predate the infection). Cell type and time point are not known.

For the CDR3, the DNA is TGTGCCAGCAGAACAGGGAACTCTGGAAACACCATATATTTT. Its translation: CASRTGNSGNTIYF. The rearrangement joins TRBV6-5 to TRBJ1-3, with D perhaps TRBD1 (6 bases). Germline assignment: CDR1 MNHEY and CDR2 SVGAGI. Trimming left V 6 bases short and J 0 bases short, with 9 bases between. The CDR3 length is 14 residues.

This chain links TRBV5-1 with TRBJ2-1; 11 bases agree with TRBD2. Unmatched junction bases numbered 3, after V lost 1 base and J lost 3 bases. The CDR3 is 16 amino acids. Germline assignment: CDR1 SGHRS and CDR2 YFSETQ. The CDR3 region is CASSLTSGSVYNEQFF. The CDR3 coding sequence is TGCGCCAGCAGCTTGACTAGCGGGAGTGTCTACAATGAGCAGTTCTTC.

This clonotype is a singleton in its sample. The chain carries TRBV27 and TRBJ2-1; 11 bases agree with TRBD2. Looked up from germline, CDR1 is MNHEY and CDR2 is SMNVEV (reference sequence). With V trimmed by 5 bases and J by 7 bases, 13 bases remained unmatched. The CDR3 totals 17 residues. The CDR3 here is CASSPGLAGLQRNEQFF. The CDR3 DNA reads TGTGCCAGCAGTCCCGGACTAGCGGGTTTACAGCGTAATGAGCAGTTCTTC.

V is TRBV5-6 and J is TRBJ2-1; tentatively, D is TRBD1 or TRBD2 (5 bases each). Germline lookup yields CDR1 SGHDT and CDR2 YYEEEE. This CDR3 spans 17 amino acids. V dropped 5 bases and J dropped 4 bases, with 22 bases sitting between them. CDR3 sequence (DNA): TGTGCCAGCAGTCTGATCTGGGACCGACCGGCGTACAATGAGCAGTTCTTC. It yields the protein CASSLIWDRPAYNEQFF.

The rearrangement uses TRBV7-2 and TRBJ2-1; TRBD2 is a possible D gene (5 bases). The CDR3 is 17 residues long. From germline, CDR1 is SGHTA and CDR2 FQGNSA. V lost 2 bases to trimming and J lost 5 bases, with 19 bases between them. The CDR3 bases are TGTGCCAGCAGCTTACGGTGGCGTGGAGCGGTGGACAATGAGCAGTTCTTC. This gives the protein CASSLRWRGAVDNEQFF. The full variable domain, rest sourced from reference TRBV7-2 and TRBJ2-1, is GAGVSQSPSNKVTEKGKDVELRCDPISGHTALYWYRQSLGQGLEFLIYFQGNSAPDKSGLPSDRFSAERTGGSVSTLTIQRTQQEDSAVYLCASSLRWRGAVDNEQFFGPGTRLTVL.